A selection of T cell receptor beta chains follows, all from one sample in a study of shared clonotypes between healthy human individuals. Sequencing was performed with immunoSEQ multiplex PCR; in TCRdb, only in-frame clones are kept and a portion is missing. The profile covers around 1.9 million clones, with about 93% appearing a single time and more than 1.5% taken by the ten largest. The sample consisted of naive CD8+ T cells from PBMCs. Receptor source: a man in his late teens or twenties in good health. Some clones in this sample may be carry-over from other donors' samples. Each CDR3 is given with its conserved first and last residue. The D gene is left open where the match is weak. Not all rows give a size; the values are once, few, many and, for expanded clones, a class.

V gene: TRBV6-1
clone size: NA
J gene: TRBJ2-5
D gene: TRBD2
CDR3 DNA: TGTGCCAGCAGTGAAGGGTCGGGAGGGCCGGTGACCCAGTACTTC
CDR3 protein: CASSEGSGGPVTQYF

V gene: TRBV2
clone size: NA
J gene: TRBJ2-3
D gene: TRBD2
CDR3 DNA: TGTGCCAGCAGTGGCCCCCGGGACTACCTAACAGATACGCAGTATTTT
CDR3 protein: CASSGPRDYLTDTQYF

V gene: TRBV7-2
clone size: NA
J gene: TRBJ2-3
D gene: NA
CDR3 DNA: TGTGCCAGCAGCTTAGCGGAACGGCGGAGGACAGATACGCAGTATTTT
CDR3 protein: CASSLAERRRTDTQYF

V gene: TRBV7-9
clone size: NA
J gene: TRBJ1-4
D gene: NA
CDR3 DNA: TGTGCCAGCAGCTCCCAAAGCCCTCCTTGGGGTGTCGGAAAACTGTTTTTT
CDR3 protein: CASSSQSPPWGVGKLFF

V gene: TRBV9
clone size: NA
J gene: TRBJ2-1
D gene: NA
CDR3 DNA: TGTGCCAGCAGCAGTTGGACAGTTGTCGATGAGCAGTTCTTC
CDR3 protein: CASSSWTVVDEQFF

V gene: TRBV7-9
clone size: NA
J gene: TRBJ1-5
D gene: NA
CDR3 DNA: TGTGCCAGCAGCTCAACCGGGCGTCAGCCCCAGCATTTT
CDR3 protein: CASSSTGRQPQHF

V gene: TRBV4-1
clone size: NA
J gene: TRBJ2-2
D gene: TRBD2
CDR3 DNA: TGCGCCAGCAGCCAAGATCTTGTGACTAGCGGGCCATCGAACACCGGGGAGCTGTTTTTT
CDR3 protein: CASSQDLVTSGPSNTGELFF

V gene: TRBV4-1
clone size: NA
J gene: TRBJ2-3
D gene: NA
CDR3 DNA: TGCGCCAGCAGCCAAGATGGAAGGGATGGTACGCAGTATTTT
CDR3 protein: CASSQDGRDGTQYF

V gene: TRBV9
clone size: NA
J gene: TRBJ2-6
D gene: NA
CDR3 DNA: TGTGCCAGCACCCTCCCTCGGGGCATGGGAACTGGGGCCAACGTCCTGACTTTC
CDR3 protein: CASTLPRGMGTGANVLTF

V gene: TRBV7-6
clone size: NA
J gene: TRBJ2-1
D gene: TRBD2
CDR3 DNA: TGTGCCAGCAGCTCCCCCTCCCCCGGACTAGCGGACAGCTCCTACAATGAGCAGTTCTTC
CDR3 protein: CASSSPSPGLADSSYNEQFF

V gene: TRBV5-1
clone size: once
J gene: TRBJ2-2
D gene: NA
CDR3 DNA: TGCGCCAGCAGCGTGCCCCATCACAGTGATCCCGGGGAGCTGTTTTTT
CDR3 protein: CASSVPHHSDPGELFF

V gene: TRBV7-8
clone size: NA
J gene: TRBJ2-7
D gene: NA
CDR3 DNA: TGTGCCAGCAGGGGCGGCCACGAGCAGTACTTC
CDR3 protein: CASRGGHEQYF

V gene: TRBV25-1
clone size: NA
J gene: TRBJ2-7
D gene: NA
CDR3 DNA: TGTGCCAGCAGAAGGGGCTACGAGCAGTACTTC
CDR3 protein: CASRRGYEQYF

V gene: TRBV12-1
clone size: NA
J gene: TRBJ2-7
D gene: NA
CDR3 DNA: TGTGCCAGCAGCTTCGCACAATTAGACAGGGTCGGGCAGTACTTC
CDR3 protein: CASSFAQLDRVGQYF

V gene: TRBV9
clone size: few
J gene: TRBJ1-5
D gene: NA
CDR3 DNA: TGTGCCAGCAGCGTATCGGGACACAATCAGCCCCAGCATTTT
CDR3 protein: CASSVSGHNQPQHF